This T cell receptor (beta chain) was sequenced in a study of regulatory T cells in long-lasting Graves disease. Across the study: Graves' patients diagnosed newly had used antithyroid drugs under 3 months. General observations from the study: Favoring TRBV28, TRBJ1-2 and TRBJ2-5 was a feature seen in persistent disease.

This clonotype was seen many times. Antigen: not known. Building the TCR beta libraries relied on iRepertoire HTBI primers, and CDR3 regions underwent Arm-PCR. Source study methods: Identified segments across samples numbered fewer than 80 TRBV and approximately 14 TRBJ. Each CDR3 protein gets one entry after TCRdb re-called the multiplex PCR reads with MiXCR. The authors' filters were not applied to this entry. The data hold about 370,000 distinct CDR3 sequences, with about a sixth observed a single time. Trimming shortened V by 3 bases and J by 0 bases, and 12 bases separated the two germline ends. The germline gives CDR1 SGHRS, CDR2 YFSETQ. This CDR3 is 15 amino acids long. Regarding time point: newly diagnosed GD, antithyroid drugs for less than 3 months. The TCR library was made from RNA extracted from PBMCs.

This sample comprised peripheral blood mononuclear cells (PBMCs), obtained at new diagnosis, from a patient treated with antithyroid drugs. The source is a female donor with Graves disease. The chain has TRBV5-1 and TRBJ1-2; no definite D call. This CDR3 reads CASSSRTSANYGYTF. The CDR3 DNA reads TGCGCCAGCAGCTCCCGGACGTCCGCTAACTATGGCTACACCTTC.